The present entry profiles one T cell receptor (beta chain) with its context. The study ran its PCR with 60 Vbeta and 13 Jbeta primers. The data were produced by immunoSEQ multiplex PCR, yet TCRdb's version contains in-frame clones alone and is incomplete. Its table records 130,000 or so clones. This sample stems from a study of cytomegalovirus exposure and HLA in healthy donors. Trimming at V came to 6 bases and at J to 4 bases, leaving 8 bases not matched to a gene. From germline, CDR1 is SGHTA and CDR2 FQGNSA. The CDR3 contains 17 residues. V and J are TRBV7-2 and TRBJ2-3; TRBD2 aligns across 15 bases. The sample comprised PBMCs. The TCR originated in a woman in her 40s in good health and CMV-seronegative. CDR3 coding DNA: TGTGCCAGCAGGCCTCGGACTAGCGGGGGGGCAGCAGATACGCAGTATTTT. Amino acids: CASRPRTSGGAADTQYF.